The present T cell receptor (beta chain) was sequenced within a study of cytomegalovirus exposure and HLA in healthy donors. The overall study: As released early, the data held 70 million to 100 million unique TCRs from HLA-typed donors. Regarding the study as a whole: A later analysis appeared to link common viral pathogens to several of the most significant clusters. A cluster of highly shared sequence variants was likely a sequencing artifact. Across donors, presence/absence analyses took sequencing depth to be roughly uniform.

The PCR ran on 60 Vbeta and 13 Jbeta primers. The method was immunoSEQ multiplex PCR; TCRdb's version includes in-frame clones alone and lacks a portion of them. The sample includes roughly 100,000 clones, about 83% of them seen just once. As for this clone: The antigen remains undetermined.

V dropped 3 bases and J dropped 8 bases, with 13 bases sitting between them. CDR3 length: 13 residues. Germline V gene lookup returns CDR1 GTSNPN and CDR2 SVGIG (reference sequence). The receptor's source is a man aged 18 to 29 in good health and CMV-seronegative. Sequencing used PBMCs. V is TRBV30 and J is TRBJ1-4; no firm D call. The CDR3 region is CAWSTGFREKLFF. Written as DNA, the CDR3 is TGTGCCTGGAGCACGGGGTTTCGGGAAAAACTGTTTTTT.